This TCR beta chain appears in the sequencing data of a study of cytomegalovirus exposure and HLA in healthy donors. The table lists this clone with a few counts. What it recognizes is unknown. 60 Vbeta and 13 Jbeta primers were used in PCR. Method: immunoSEQ multiplex PCR; TCRdb's copy keeps in-frame clones and lacks some. In the table there are over 120,000 clones, approximately 74% of which are singletons. Germline-derived CDR1 and CDR2 are SQVTM and ANQGSEA. CDR3 size: 13 residues. V was shortened by 4 bases and J by 7 bases, with 11 bases between the two germline ends. Findings and limits, study-wide: Clonal expansion was found to be greater in HLA-associated TCR beta chains than in equally common others in a later analysis. Under in vitro conditions, a few CMV-associated chains were confirmed as specific for CMV antigens. When a later analysis was performed, an Asian-associated ancestry cluster reportedly had fewer N-insertions than the approximately 680-donor mean.

The chain recombines TRBV29-1 with TRBJ1-6, with D uncertain. Sequences were obtained from PBMCs. The receptor was isolated from a man aged 18-30 years in good health and CMV-seropositive. CDR3 sequence reads: CSVVFRFNSPLHF. DNA for the CDR3: TGCAGCGTTGTGTTTAGATTCAATTCACCCCTCCACTTT.